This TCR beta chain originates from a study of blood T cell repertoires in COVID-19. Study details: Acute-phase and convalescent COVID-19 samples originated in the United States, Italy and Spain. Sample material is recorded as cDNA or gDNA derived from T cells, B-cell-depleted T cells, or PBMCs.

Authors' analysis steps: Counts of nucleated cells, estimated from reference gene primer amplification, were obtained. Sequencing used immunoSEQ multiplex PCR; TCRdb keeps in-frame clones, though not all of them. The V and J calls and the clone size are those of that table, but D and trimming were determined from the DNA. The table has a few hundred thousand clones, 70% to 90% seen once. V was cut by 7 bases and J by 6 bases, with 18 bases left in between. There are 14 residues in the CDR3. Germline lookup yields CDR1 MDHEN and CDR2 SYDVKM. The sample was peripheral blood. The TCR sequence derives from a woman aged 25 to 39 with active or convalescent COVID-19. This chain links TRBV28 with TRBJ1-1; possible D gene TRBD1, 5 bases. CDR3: CASNGAGPVAEAFF. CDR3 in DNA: TGTGCCAGCAATGGGGCCGGGCCCGTGGCTGAAGCTTTCTTT.